This entry features one T cell receptor (beta chain) sequence. The data originate from a study of cytomegalovirus exposure and HLA in healthy donors. A multiplex PCR was run with 60 Vbeta primers and 13 Jbeta primers. Only in-frame clones appear in the TCRdb table, and some are missing; sequencing was by immunoSEQ multiplex PCR. The sample lists 130,000 to 150,000 clones, 9.4% occurring once. The CDR3 sequence is 19 residues long. Per the germline V gene, CDR1 is SGHTA and CDR2 is FQGNSA. V was pared by 2 bases and J by 0 bases, with 19 bases between. The chain is built from TRBV7-2 and TRBJ2-2; a weak D match, TRBD1 (5 bases). The clonotype comes from a male donor in good health and CMV-seronegative. The material sequenced was PBMCs. The CDR3 DNA is TGTGCCAGCAGCTTACGAGTCAGGGCCCTTATATCGAACACCGGGGAGCTGTTTTTT. Translating it yields CASSLRVRALISNTGELFF.